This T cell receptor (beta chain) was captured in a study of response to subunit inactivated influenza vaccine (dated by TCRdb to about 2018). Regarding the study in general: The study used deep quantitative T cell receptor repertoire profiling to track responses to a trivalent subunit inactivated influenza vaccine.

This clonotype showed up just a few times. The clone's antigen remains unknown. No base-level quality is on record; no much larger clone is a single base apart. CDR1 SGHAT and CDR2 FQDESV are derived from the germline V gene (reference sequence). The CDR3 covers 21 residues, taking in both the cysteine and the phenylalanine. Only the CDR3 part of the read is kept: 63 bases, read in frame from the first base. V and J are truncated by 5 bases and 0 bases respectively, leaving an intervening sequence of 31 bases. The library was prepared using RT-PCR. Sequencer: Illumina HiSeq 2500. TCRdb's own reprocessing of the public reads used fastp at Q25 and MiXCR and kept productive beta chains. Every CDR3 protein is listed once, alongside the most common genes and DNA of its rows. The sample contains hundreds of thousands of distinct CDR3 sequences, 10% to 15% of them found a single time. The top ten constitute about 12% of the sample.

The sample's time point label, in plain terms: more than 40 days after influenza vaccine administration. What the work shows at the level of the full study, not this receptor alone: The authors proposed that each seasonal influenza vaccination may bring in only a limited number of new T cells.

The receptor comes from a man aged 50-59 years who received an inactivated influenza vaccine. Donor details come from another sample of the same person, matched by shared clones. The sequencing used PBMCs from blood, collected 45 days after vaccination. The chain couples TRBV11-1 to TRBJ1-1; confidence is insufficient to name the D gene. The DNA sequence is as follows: TGTGCCAGCAGCCCCGACGGGGTCTATATTACCCCGAAGTCATTGAACACTGAAGCTTTCTTT. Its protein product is CASSPDGVYITPKSLNTEAFF.